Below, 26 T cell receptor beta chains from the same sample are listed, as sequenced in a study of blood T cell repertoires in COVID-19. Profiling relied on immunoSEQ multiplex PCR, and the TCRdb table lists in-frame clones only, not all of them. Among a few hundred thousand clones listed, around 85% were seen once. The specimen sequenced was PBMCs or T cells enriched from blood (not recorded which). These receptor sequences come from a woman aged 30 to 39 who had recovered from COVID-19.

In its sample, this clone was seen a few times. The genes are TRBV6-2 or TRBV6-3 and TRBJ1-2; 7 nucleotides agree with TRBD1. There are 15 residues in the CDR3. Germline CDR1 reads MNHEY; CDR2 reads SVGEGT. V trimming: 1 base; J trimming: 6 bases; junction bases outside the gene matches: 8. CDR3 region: CASSYFSDRFNGYTF. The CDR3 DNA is TGTGCCAGCAGTTACTTCTCGGACAGGTTTAATGGCTACACCTTC.

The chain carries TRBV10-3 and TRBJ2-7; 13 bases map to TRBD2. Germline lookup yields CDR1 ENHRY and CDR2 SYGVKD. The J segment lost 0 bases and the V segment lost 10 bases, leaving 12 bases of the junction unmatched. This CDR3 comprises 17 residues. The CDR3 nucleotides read TGTGCCACCCAAGGACCGGGACTAGCGGGATACTCCTACGAGCAGTACTTC. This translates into CATQGPGLAGYSYEQYF.

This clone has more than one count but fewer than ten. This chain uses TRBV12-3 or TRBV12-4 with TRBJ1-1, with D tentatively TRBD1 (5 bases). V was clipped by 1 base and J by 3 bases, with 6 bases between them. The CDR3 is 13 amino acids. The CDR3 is CASSLGGHTEAFF. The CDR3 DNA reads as TGTGCCAGCAGTTTAGGGGGCCACACTGAAGCTTTCTTT.

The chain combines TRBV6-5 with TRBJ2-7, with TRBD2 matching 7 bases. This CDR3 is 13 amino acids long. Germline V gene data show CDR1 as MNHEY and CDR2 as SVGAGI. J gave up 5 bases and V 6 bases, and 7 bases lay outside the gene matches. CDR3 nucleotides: TGTGCCAGCAGCCGTACTAGCGTCCACGAGCAGTACTTC. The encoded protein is CASSRTSVHEQYF.

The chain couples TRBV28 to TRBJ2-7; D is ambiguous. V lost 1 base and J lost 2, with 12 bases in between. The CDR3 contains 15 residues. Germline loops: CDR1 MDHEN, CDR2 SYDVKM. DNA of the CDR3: TGTGCCAGCAGTTTATATGACTCGGAAGCCTACGAGCAGTACTTC. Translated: CASSLYDSEAYEQYF.

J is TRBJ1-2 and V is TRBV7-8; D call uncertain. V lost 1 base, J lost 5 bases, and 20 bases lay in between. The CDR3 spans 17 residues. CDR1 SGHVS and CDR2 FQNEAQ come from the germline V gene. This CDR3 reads CASSLVPKPGAGYGYTF. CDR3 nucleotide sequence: TGTGCCAGCAGCTTAGTGCCCAAGCCGGGCGCGGGTTATGGCTACACCTTC.

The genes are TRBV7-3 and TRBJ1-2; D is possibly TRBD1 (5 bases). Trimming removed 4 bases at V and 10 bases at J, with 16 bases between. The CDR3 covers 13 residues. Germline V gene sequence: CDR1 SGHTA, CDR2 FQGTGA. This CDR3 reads CASSSYLTADYTF. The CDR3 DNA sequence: TGTGCCAGCAGCTCCTATTTGACAGCAGACTACACCTTC.

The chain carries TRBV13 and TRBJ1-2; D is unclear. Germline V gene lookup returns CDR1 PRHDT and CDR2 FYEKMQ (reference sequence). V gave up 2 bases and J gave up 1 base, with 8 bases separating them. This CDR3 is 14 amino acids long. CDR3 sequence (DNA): TGTGCCAGCAGCTTAAATCGGGGTAACTATGGCTACACCTTC. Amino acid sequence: CASSLNRGNYGYTF.

As DNA, the CDR3 is TGTGCCAGCAGCGACGACTATGAAGAGACCCAGTACTTC. This codes for CASSDDYEETQYF. The chain carries TRBV5-6 and TRBJ2-5; maybe TRBD2 (5 bases). Germline V gene data show CDR1 as SGHDT and CDR2 as YYEEEE. V was trimmed by 4 bases and J by 3 bases, leaving 10 bases between them. The CDR3 totals 13 residues.

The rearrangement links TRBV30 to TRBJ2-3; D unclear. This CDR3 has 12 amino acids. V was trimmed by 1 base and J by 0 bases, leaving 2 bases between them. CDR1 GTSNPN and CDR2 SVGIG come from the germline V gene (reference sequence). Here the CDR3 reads CAWSASTDTQYF. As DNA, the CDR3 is TGTGCCTGGAGTGCGAGCACAGATACGCAGTATTTT.

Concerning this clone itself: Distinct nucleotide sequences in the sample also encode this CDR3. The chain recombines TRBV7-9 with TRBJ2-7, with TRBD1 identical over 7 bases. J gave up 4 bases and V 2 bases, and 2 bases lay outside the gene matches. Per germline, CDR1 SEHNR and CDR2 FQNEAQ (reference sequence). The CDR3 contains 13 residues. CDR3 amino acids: CASSLSQGYEQYF. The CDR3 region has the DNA TGTGCCAGCAGCTTATCACAGGGGTACGAGCAGTACTTC.

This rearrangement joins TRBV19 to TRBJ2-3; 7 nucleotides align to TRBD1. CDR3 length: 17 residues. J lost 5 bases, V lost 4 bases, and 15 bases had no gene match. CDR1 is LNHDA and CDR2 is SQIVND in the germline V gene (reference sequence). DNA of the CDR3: TGTGCCAGTAGTAGAGTTACAGGACAGGTGGATCGAGATACGCAGTATTTT. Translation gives CASSRVTGQVDRDTQYF.

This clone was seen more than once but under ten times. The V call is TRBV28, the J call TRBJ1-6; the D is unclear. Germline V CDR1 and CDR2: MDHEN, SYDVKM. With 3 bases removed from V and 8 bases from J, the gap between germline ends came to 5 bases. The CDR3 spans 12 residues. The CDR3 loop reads CASSFGDSPLHF. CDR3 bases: TGTGCCAGCAGTTTCGGTGATTCACCCCTCCACTTT.

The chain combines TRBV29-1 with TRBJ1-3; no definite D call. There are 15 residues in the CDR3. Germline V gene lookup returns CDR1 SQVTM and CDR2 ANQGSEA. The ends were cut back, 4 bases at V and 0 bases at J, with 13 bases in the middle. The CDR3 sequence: CSVGQAASSGNTIYF. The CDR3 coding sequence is TGCAGCGTTGGGCAGGCAGCATCCTCTGGAAACACCATATATTTT.

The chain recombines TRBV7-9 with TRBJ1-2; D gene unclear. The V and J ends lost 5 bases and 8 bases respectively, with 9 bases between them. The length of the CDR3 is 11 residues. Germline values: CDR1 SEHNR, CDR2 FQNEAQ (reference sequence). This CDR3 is CASSAPGGYTF. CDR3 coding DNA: TGTGCCAGCAGCGCTCCGGGGGGCTACACCTTC.

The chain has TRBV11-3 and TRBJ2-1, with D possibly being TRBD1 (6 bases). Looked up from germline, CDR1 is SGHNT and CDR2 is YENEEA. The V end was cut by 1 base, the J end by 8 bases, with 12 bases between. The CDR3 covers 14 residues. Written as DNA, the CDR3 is TGTGCCAGCAGCTTAGCAGGGGCTCCCGATGAGCAGTTCTTC. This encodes CASSLAGAPDEQFF.

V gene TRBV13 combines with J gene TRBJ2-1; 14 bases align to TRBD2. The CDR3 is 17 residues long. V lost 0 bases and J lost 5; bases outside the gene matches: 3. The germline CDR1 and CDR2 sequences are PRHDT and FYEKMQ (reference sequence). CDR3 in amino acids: CASSLGLGLAGDNEQFF. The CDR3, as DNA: TGTGCCAGCAGCTTAGGCCTGGGACTAGCGGGGGACAATGAGCAGTTCTTC.

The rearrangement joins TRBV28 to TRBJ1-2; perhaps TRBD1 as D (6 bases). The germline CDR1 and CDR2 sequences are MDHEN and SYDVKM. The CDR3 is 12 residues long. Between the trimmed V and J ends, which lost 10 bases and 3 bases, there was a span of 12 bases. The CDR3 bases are TGTGCCATAGGGAGGGGGGACTATGGCTACACCTTC. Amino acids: CAIGRGDYGYTF.

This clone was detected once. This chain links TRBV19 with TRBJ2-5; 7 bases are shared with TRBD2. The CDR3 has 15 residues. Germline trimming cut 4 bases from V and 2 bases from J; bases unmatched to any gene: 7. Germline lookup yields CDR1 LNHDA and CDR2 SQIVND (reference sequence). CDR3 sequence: CASSSFLAEQETQYF. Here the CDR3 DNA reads TGTGCCAGTAGTAGTTTCCTAGCGGAACAAGAGACCCAGTACTTC.

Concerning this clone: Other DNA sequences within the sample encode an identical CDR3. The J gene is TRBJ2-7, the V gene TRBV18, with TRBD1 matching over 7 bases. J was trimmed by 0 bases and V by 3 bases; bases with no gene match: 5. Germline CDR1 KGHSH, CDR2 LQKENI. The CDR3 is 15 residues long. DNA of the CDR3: TGTGCCAGCTCACCGAGACAGGGTAGCTCCTACGAGCAGTACTTC. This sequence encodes CASSPRQGSSYEQYF.

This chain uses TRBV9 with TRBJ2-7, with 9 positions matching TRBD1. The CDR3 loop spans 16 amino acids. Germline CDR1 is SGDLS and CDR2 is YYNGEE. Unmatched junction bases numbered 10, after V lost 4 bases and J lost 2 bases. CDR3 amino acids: CASSPYPGTGPYEQYF. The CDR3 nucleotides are TGTGCCAGCAGCCCTTACCCCGGGACAGGGCCCTACGAGCAGTACTTC.

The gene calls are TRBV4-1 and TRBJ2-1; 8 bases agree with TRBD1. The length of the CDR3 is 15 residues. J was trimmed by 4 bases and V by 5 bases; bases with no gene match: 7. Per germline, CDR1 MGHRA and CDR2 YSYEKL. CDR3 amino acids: CASSAPDRAYNEQFF. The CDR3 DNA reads TGCGCCAGCAGCGCACCGGACAGGGCATACAATGAGCAGTTCTTC.

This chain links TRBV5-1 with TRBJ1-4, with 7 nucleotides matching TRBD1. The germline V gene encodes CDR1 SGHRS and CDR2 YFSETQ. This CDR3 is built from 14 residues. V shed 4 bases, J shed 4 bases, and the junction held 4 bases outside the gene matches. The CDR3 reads CASSVDRSNEKLFF. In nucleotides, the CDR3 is TGCGCCAGCAGCGTGGACAGGAGTAATGAAAAACTGTTTTTT.

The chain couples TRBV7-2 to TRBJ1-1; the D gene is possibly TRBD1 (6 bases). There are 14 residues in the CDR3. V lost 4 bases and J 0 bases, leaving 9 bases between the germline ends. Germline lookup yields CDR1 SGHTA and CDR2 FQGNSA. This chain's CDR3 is CASSSSGVNTEAFF. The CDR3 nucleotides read TGTGCCAGCAGCTCGTCAGGGGTGAACACTGAAGCTTTCTTT.

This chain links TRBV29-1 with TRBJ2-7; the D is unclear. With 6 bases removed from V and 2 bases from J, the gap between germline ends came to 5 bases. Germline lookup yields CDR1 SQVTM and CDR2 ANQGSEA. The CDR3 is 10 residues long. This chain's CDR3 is CSVRTYEQYF. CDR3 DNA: TGCAGCGTCCGTACCTACGAGCAGTACTTC.

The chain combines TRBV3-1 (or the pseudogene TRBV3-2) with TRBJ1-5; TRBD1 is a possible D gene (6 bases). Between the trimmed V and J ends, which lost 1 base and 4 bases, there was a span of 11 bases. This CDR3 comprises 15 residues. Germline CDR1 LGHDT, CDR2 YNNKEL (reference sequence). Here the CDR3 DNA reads TGTGCCAGCAGCCAAGGGTGGCAGGGGAATCAGCCCCAGCATTTT. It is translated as CASSQGWQGNQPQHF.